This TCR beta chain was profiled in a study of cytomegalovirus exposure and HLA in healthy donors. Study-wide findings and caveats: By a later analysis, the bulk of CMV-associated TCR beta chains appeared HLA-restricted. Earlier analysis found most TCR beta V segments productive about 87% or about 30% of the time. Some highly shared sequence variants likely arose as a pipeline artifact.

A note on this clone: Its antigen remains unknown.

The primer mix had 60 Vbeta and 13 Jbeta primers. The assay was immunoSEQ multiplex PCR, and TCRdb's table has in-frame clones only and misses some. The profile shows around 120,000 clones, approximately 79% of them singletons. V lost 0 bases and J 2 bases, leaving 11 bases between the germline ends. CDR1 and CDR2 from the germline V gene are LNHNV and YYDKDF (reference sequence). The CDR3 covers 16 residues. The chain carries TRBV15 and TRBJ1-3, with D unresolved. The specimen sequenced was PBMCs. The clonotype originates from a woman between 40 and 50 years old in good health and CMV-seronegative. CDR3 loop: CATSRDRPGAGNTIYF. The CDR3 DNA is TGTGCCACCAGCAGAGATCGCCCAGGCGCTGGAAACACCATATATTTT.